The entry below describes one T cell receptor (beta chain). These data are taken from a study of OX40 agonist ivuxolimab in advanced cancers. Profiled with immunoSEQ multiplex PCR; TCRdb holds only in-frame clones, not every one. The sample holds about 79,000 clones, roughly 84% seen once. The germline V gene encodes CDR1 MNHNY and CDR2 SVGAGI (reference sequence). The CDR3 is 14 residues long. V was clipped by 2 bases and J by 6 bases, with 8 bases between them. The origin of this receptor is an adult with an advanced solid tumor such as melanoma, head and neck, liver or kidney cancer. The rearrangement links TRBV6-6 to TRBJ1-6; D gene uncertain. The material sequenced was CD4+ or CD8+ T cells sorted from blood, taken in a trial of the OX40 agonist ivuxolimab. The CDR3 sequence is CASSYSSVNSPLHF. The DNA for the CDR3 is TGTGCCAGCAGTTACAGCAGCGTTAATTCACCCCTCCACTTT.